The 24 T cell receptor beta chains in this list originate from one sample, sequenced in a study of blood T cell repertoires in COVID-19. The assay was immunoSEQ multiplex PCR, and TCRdb's table has in-frame clones only and misses some. The data show about 100,000 clones, roughly 71% seen once. Sequenced material: peripheral blood. The receptor set was obtained from a man older than 75 with acute or convalescent COVID-19.

This clone was seen only a few times. The chain is built from TRBV11-2 and TRBJ1-6, with D perhaps TRBD1 (5 bases). This CDR3 has 16 amino acids. V lost 0 bases and J lost 11, with 17 bases in between. CDR1 SGHAT and CDR2 FQNNGV come from the germline V gene. CDR3 nucleotide sequence: TGTGCCAGCAGCTTAGATCTACGGGGGATCGGTGCACCCCTCCACTTT. Protein: CASSLDLRGIGAPLHF.

The rearrangement links TRBV5-1 to TRBJ1-4, with 9 bases fitting TRBD1. V shed 4 bases, J shed 0 bases, and the junction held 4 bases outside the gene matches. CDR1 is SGHRS, CDR2 YFSETQ, per germline. The CDR3 is made up of 16 amino acids. CDR3 region: CASSRGQGTTNEKLFF. The CDR3 DNA sequence: TGCGCCAGCAGCCGGGGACAGGGAACAACTAATGAAAAACTGTTTTTT. Together with reference TRBV5-1 and TRBJ1-4, the CDR3 gives the full variable domain: KAGVTQTPRYLIKTRGQQVTLSCSPISGHRSVSWYQQTPGQGLQFLFEYFSETQRNKGNFPGRFSGRQFSNSRSEMNVSTLELGDSALYLCASSRGQGTTNEKLFFGSGTQLSVL.

The chain couples TRBV6-2 or TRBV6-3 to TRBJ1-1, with 7 positions matching TRBD1. Germline V CDR1 and CDR2: MNHEY, SVGEGT. V lost 3 bases, J lost 4 bases, and 5 bases stayed unmatched. The CDR3 runs to 14 residues. As DNA, the CDR3 is TGTGCCAGCAGTTATAATCCAGGGGGCACTGAAGCTTTCTTT. As protein: CASSYNPGGTEAFF.

The chain links TRBV12-5 to TRBJ2-3; a possible D gene is TRBD1 (7 bases). The V end lost 5 bases, the J end lost 6 bases, and 18 bases lay between the germline ends. Germline CDR1 reads LGHNT; CDR2 reads FRNRAP. The CDR3 is made up of 15 amino acids. The CDR3 DNA is TGTGCTAGTGGTCGGGGGACAGCCATCGGGGATACGCAGTATTTT. This codes for CASGRGTAIGDTQYF.

J is TRBJ1-3 and V is TRBV11-1; TRBD1 agrees at 8 bases. V dropped 5 bases and J dropped 8; count of bases not matched to a gene: 5. Germline lookup yields CDR1 SGHAT and CDR2 FQDESV (reference sequence). The CDR3 extends over 13 amino acids. CDR3: CASSRTGLDTIYF. For the CDR3, the DNA is TGTGCCAGCAGCCGGACAGGGCTGGACACCATATATTTT.

The chain couples TRBV9 to TRBJ2-3, with 7 nucleotides matching TRBD1. Germline-derived CDR1 and CDR2 are SGDLS and YYNGEE. The CDR3 extends over 15 amino acids. Trimming removed 4 bases from V and 6 bases from J; junction bases left unmatched: 11. Here the CDR3 DNA reads TGTGCCAGCAGCACAACCGGGACAGCCGGTGATACGCAGTATTTT. Its protein is CASSTTGTAGDTQYF.

The chain couples TRBV28 to TRBJ1-3; D might be TRBD1 (6 bases). The CDR3 spans 15 residues. Trimming left V 6 bases short and J 0 bases short, with 12 bases between. Per germline, CDR1 MDHEN and CDR2 SYDVKM. CDR3 in DNA: TGTGCCAGCAGCAGCCCGACAGGCTCTGGAAACACCATATATTTT. Translated, it gives CASSSPTGSGNTIYF.

This chain links TRBV29-1 with TRBJ1-2, with 7 nucleotides matching TRBD1. From germline, CDR1 is SQVTM and CDR2 ANQGSEA. V gave up 1 base and J gave up 4 bases; unmatched junction bases: 9. The CDR3 is 15 amino acids. The CDR3 protein is CSVEVMTGFGYGYTF. In DNA form, the CDR3 reads TGCAGCGTTGAAGTTATGACAGGGTTTGGCTATGGCTACACCTTC.

This clone has just one count. The V call is TRBV19, the J call TRBJ2-2; 7 bases match TRBD2. The germline V gene encodes CDR1 LNHDA and CDR2 SQIVND (reference sequence). V dropped 7 bases and J dropped 7; count of bases not matched to a gene: 15. This CDR3 has 16 residues. The CDR3: CASTRSGIRKVGELFF. The CDR3 coding sequence is TGTGCCAGTACCCGGAGCGGGATTAGGAAGGTCGGGGAGCTGTTTTTT.

V is TRBV28 and J is TRBJ1-6, with 8 bases matching TRBD1. The J segment lost 7 bases and the V segment lost 3 bases, leaving 11 bases of the junction unmatched. Germline CDR1 MDHEN, CDR2 SYDVKM. CDR3 size: 17 residues. The DNA of the CDR3 is TGTGCCAGCAGTTTCACCGACTGGACAGGGAGCAATTCACCCCTCCACTTT. It is translated as CASSFTDWTGSNSPLHF.

This clone came up a few times. This chain links TRBV28 with TRBJ1-5, with D possibly matching TRBD1 (6 bases). V dropped 6 bases and J dropped 3 bases, with 18 bases sitting between them. The CDR3 extends over 16 amino acids. CDR1 and CDR2 (germline): MDHEN, SYDVKM. The CDR3: CASSSRRGAANQPQHF. The CDR3 nucleotides are TGTGCCAGCAGCTCCCGACGGGGGGCGGCCAATCAGCCCCAGCATTTT.

In DNA, the CDR3 is TGTGCCAGCAGCTTCGGAGGAAGCTCCTACAATGAGCAGTTCTTC. Protein product: CASSFGGSSYNEQFF. The chain has TRBV13 and TRBJ2-1, with D possibly matching TRBD2 (5 bases). Trimming removed 3 bases at V and 0 bases at J, with 9 bases between. This CDR3 region has 15 residues. Germline V gene data show CDR1 as PRHDT and CDR2 as FYEKMQ (reference sequence).

This clone was seen only once. This chain links TRBV5-1 with TRBJ2-7; weak D call: TRBD2 (5 bases). The germline CDR1 and CDR2 sequences are SGHRS and YFSETQ. Trimming removed 0 bases from V and 3 bases from J, with 10 bases in between. The CDR3 loop spans 14 amino acids. CDR3 in amino acids: CASSLGLEGYEQYF. In nucleotides, the CDR3 is TGCGCCAGCAGCTTGGGGCTAGAGGGCTACGAGCAGTACTTC.

The rearrangement joins TRBV3-1 (or the pseudogene TRBV3-2) to TRBJ1-4; 10 nucleotides line up with TRBD1. V lost 8 bases, J lost 8 bases, and 5 bases stayed unmatched. Germline values: CDR1 LGHDT, CDR2 YNNKEL (reference sequence). This CDR3 is 13 amino acids long. In DNA form, the CDR3 reads TGTGCCAGCCGACAGGGGGCCTGGGAAAAACTGTTTTTT. Translated: CASRQGAWEKLFF.

The CDR3 region is CASSYGTGRIANYGYTF. As DNA, the CDR3 is TGTGCCAGCAGTTACGGGACAGGGCGAATCGCTAACTATGGCTACACCTTC. The V call is TRBV6-2 or TRBV6-3, the J call TRBJ1-2; 9 bases are shared with TRBD1. CDR1 is MNHEY and CDR2 is SVGEGT in the germline V gene. The CDR3 contains 17 residues. V was pared by 2 bases and J by 0 bases, with 7 bases of the junction left unmatched.

The gene calls are TRBV18 and TRBJ1-3, with D possibly matching TRBD1 (6 bases). V was shortened by 6 bases and J by 4 bases, with 16 bases between the two germline ends. The CDR3 has 15 amino acids. Germline V CDR1 and CDR2: KGHSH, LQKENI. As DNA, the CDR3 is TGTGCCAGCTCGCCAGGACAGTATTCCGGAAACACCATATATTTT. It is translated as CASSPGQYSGNTIYF. The full variable domain, rest sourced from reference TRBV18 and TRBJ1-3, is NAGVMQNPRHLVRRRGQEARLRCSPMKGHSHVYWYRQLPEEGLKFMVYLQKENIIDESGMPKERFSAEFPKEGPSILRIQQVVRGDSAAYFCASSPGQYSGNTIYFGEGSWLTVV.

This clone turned up a few times. The gene calls are TRBV6-5 and TRBJ1-4; 7 bases are shared with TRBD1. In germline, CDR1 is MNHEY, CDR2 SVGAGI. Trimming cost V 0 bases and J 11 bases; bases outside gene matches: 3. The CDR3 is 13 amino acids. DNA of the CDR3: TGTGCCAGCAGTTACTCGTCAGGGGGGAAACTGTTTTTT. Translation: CASSYSSGGKLFF.

V gene TRBV28 combines with J gene TRBJ1-1; TRBD1 matches at 7 bases. V lost 5 bases, J lost 0 bases, and 6 bases stayed unmatched. Germline V gene data show CDR1 as MDHEN and CDR2 as SYDVKM. The CDR3 has 15 residues. As DNA, the CDR3 is TGTGCCAGCAGTCGTCGCGGGACAGTGAACACTGAAGCTTTCTTT. Protein: CASSRRGTVNTEAFF.

The chain joins TRBV9 to TRBJ2-3, with TRBD1 identical over 8 bases. The J segment lost 0 bases and the V segment lost 4 bases, leaving 16 bases of the junction unmatched. The germline gives CDR1 SGDLS, CDR2 YYNGEE. The CDR3 covers 19 residues. CDR3: CASSPGQGDLNSSTDTQYF. The CDR3 DNA reads TGTGCCAGCAGCCCCGGACAGGGAGACCTGAATTCTAGCACAGATACGCAGTATTTT.

The chain is built from TRBV6-5 and TRBJ2-1, with D unclear. Germline V lookup: CDR1 MNHEY, CDR2 SVGAGI. V shed 2 bases and J shed 3 bases, with 11 bases lying between them. The CDR3 is 15 residues long. CDR3: CASSYLPGFYNEQFF. DNA for the CDR3: TGTGCCAGCAGTTACCTTCCGGGTTTCTACAATGAGCAGTTCTTC.

The rearrangement links TRBV7-9 to TRBJ2-7; TRBD1 matches at 9 bases. The CDR3 consists of 14 residues. Germline loops: CDR1 SEHNR, CDR2 FQNEAQ (reference sequence). V lost 6 bases to trimming and J lost 1 base; unmatched junction nucleotides: 4. Here the CDR3 reads CASSVDRGSYEQYF. The CDR3 nucleotides are TGTGCCAGCAGTGTGGACAGGGGATCCTACGAGCAGTACTTC.

The chain links TRBV5-6 to TRBJ2-5; perhaps TRBD1 as D (5 bases). The CDR3 length is 13 residues. Trimming shortened V by 5 bases and J by 2 bases, and 10 bases separated the two germline ends. Germline V gene data show CDR1 as SGHDT and CDR2 as YYEEEE. The CDR3 nucleotides are TGTGCCAGCAGACAGACAGTACAAGAGACCCAGTACTTC. Its protein product is CASRQTVQETQYF.

This clone was seen once. The V call is TRBV16, the J call TRBJ2-7; weak D call: TRBD2 (6 bases). The CDR3 runs 12 residues. Germline loops: CDR1 KGHSY, CDR2 FQNENV. The germline V and J ends were trimmed by 4 bases and 7 bases, with 11 bases remaining between them. The chain's CDR3 is CASSPPGREQYF. CDR3 nucleotides: TGTGCCAGCAGCCCCCCTGGGAGGGAGCAGTACTTC.

The chain links TRBV11-3 to TRBJ2-7, with D unresolved. The CDR3 totals 11 residues. Germline values: CDR1 SGHNT, CDR2 YENEEA. The germline V and J ends were trimmed by 2 bases and 5 bases, with 4 bases remaining between them. CDR3 amino acids: CASSLIDEQYF. In DNA, the CDR3 is TGTGCCAGCAGCTTAATCGACGAGCAGTACTTC. The variable domain in full, completed from reference TRBV11-3 and TRBJ2-7, reads EAGVVQSPRYKIIEKKQPVAFWCNPISGHNTLYWYLQNLGQGPELLIRYENEEAVDDSQLPKDRFSAERLKGVDSTLKIQPAELGDSAVYLCASSLIDEQYFGPGTRLTVT.